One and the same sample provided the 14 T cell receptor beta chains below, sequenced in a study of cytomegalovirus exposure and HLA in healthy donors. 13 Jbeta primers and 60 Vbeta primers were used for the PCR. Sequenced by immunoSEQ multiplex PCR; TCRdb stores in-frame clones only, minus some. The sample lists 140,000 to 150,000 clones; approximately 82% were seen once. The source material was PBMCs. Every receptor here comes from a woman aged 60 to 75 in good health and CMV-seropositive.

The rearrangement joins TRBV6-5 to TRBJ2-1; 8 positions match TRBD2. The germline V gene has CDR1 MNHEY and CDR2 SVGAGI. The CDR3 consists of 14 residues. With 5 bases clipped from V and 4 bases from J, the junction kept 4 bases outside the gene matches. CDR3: CASSSPGGYNEQFF. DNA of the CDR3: TGTGCCAGCAGTAGTCCGGGGGGGTACAATGAGCAGTTCTTC.

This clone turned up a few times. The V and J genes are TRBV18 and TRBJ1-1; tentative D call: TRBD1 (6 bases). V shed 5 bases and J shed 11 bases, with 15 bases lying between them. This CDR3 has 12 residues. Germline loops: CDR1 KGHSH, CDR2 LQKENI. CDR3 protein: CASSTYRQDAFF. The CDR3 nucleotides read TGTGCCAGCTCAACATATAGACAGGACGCTTTCTTT.

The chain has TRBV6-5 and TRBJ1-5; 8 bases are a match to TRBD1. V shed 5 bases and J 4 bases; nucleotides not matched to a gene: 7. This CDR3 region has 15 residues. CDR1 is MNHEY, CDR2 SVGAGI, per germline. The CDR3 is CASSQDRVGNQPQHF. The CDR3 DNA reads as TGTGCCAGCAGTCAGGACAGGGTTGGAAATCAGCCCCAGCATTTT.

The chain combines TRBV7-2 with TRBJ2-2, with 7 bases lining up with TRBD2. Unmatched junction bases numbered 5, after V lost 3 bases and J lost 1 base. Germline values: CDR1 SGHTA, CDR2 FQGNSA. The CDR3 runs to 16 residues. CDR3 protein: CASSFKSGVNTGELFF. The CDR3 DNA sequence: TGTGCCAGCAGCTTTAAGAGCGGGGTGAACACCGGGGAGCTGTTTTTT.

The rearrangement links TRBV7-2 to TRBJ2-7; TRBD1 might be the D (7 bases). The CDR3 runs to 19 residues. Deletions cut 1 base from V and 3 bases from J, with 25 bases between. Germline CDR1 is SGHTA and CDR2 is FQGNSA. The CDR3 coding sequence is TGTGCCAGCAGCTTAGGTTCGAGGGGGCCCAGCGGGCATCACTACGAGCAGTACTTC. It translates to CASSLGSRGPSGHHYEQYF. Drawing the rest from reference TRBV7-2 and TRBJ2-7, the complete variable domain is GAGVSQSPSNKVTEKGKDVELRCDPISGHTALYWYRQSLGQGLEFLIYFQGNSAPDKSGLPSDRFSAERTGGSVSTLTIQRTQQEDSAVYLCASSLGSRGPSGHHYEQYFGPGTRLTVT.

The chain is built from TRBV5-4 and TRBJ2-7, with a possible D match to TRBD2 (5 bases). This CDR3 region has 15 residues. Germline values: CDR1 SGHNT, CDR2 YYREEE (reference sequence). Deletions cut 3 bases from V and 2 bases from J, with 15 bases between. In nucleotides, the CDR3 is TGTGCCAGCAGCTCGGGTGGAGGACCCCCCTACGAGCAGTACTTC. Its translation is CASSSGGGPPYEQYF.

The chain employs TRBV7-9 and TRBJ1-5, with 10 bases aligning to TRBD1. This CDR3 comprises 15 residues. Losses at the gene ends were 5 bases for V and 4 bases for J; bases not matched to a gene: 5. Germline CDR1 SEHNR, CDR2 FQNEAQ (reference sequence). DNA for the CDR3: TGTGCCAGCAGCCGGGGACAGGGGCAAAATCAGCCCCAGCATTTT. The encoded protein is CASSRGQGQNQPQHF.

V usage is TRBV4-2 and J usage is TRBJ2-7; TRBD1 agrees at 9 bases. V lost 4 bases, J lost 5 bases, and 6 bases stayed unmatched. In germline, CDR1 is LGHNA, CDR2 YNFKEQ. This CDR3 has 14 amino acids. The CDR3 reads CASSPGQGRHEQYF. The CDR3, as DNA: TGTGCCAGCAGCCCGGGACAGGGTAGGCACGAGCAGTACTTC.

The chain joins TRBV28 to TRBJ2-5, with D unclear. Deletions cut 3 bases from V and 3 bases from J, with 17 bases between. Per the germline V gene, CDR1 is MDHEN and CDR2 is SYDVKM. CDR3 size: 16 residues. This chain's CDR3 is CASSFSPTSIEETQYF. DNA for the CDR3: TGTGCCAGCAGTTTTTCTCCGACAAGCATAGAAGAGACCCAGTACTTC.

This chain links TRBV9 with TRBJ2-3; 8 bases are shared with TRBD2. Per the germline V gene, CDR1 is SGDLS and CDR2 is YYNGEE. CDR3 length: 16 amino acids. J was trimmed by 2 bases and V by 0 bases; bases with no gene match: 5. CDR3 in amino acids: CASSVGLAGFTDTQYF. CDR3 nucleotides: TGTGCCAGCAGCGTAGGCCTAGCGGGCTTCACAGATACGCAGTATTTT. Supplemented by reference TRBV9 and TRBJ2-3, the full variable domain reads DSGVTQTPKHLITATGQRVTLRCSPRSGDLSVYWYQQSLDQGLQFLIQYYNGEERAKGNILERFSAQQFPDLHSELNLSSLELGDSALYFCASSVGLAGFTDTQYFGPGTRLTVL.

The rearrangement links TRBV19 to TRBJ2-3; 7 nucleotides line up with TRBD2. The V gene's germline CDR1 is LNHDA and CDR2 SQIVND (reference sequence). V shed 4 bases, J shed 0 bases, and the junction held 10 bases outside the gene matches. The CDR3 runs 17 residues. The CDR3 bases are TGTGCCAGTAGTAGAACCCCGGTTAGCGGGAGCACAGATACGCAGTATTTT. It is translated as CASSRTPVSGSTDTQYF. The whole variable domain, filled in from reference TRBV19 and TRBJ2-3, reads DGGITQSPKYLFRKEGQNVTLSCEQNLNHDAMYWYRQDPGQGLRLIYYSQIVNDFQKGDIAEGYSVSREKKESFPLTVTSAQKNPTAFYLCASSRTPVSGSTDTQYFGPGTRLTVL.

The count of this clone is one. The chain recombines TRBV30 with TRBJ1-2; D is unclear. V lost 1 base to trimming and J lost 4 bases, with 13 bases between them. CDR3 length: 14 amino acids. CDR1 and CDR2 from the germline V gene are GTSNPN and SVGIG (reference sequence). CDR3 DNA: TGTGCCTGGAGTGATACAGAGAACCGCTATGGCTACACCTTC. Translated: CAWSDTENRYGYTF.

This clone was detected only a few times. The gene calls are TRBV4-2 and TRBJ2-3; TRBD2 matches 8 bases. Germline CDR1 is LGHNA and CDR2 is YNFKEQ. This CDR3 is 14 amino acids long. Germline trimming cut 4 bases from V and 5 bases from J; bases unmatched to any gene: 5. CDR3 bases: TGTGCCAGCAGCCCTCAAGCGGGGGAAGATACGCAGTATTTT. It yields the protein CASSPQAGEDTQYF.

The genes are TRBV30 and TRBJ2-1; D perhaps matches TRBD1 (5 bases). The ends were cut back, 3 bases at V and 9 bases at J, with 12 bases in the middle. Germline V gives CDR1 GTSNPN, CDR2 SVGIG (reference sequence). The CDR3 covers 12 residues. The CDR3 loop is CAWRESQVEQFF. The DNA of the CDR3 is TGTGCCTGGAGGGAATCACAGGTTGAGCAGTTCTTC.